The present T cell receptor beta chain was sequenced within a study of blood T cell repertoires in COVID-19. Overall study context: The United States, Italy and Spain supplied acute and convalescent COVID-19 samples. Sources were T cells, B-cell-depleted T cells, or PBMCs; the material itself was cDNA or gDNA.

TCRdb's copy holds only in-frame clones and misses some; the assay was immunoSEQ multiplex PCR. This table has around 130,000 clones, around 87% appearing once. This clone was seen only a few times. The V and J ends lost 4 bases and 4 bases, in that order; junction bases with no gene match: 4. This CDR3 has 13 amino acids. Germline CDR1 reads SGHRS; CDR2 reads YFSETQ. The chain carries TRBV5-1 and TRBJ1-1, with 7 bases identical to TRBD1. Sequences were obtained from peripheral blood. This TCR came from a woman aged 45-59 years who had recovered from COVID-19. The chain's CDR3 is CASSTTGTTEAFF. CDR3 sequence (DNA): TGCGCCAGCAGCACGACAGGGACCACTGAAGCTTTCTTT. Looking up the rest from reference TRBV5-1 and TRBJ1-1 gives the full variable domain: KAGVTQTPRYLIKTRGQQVTLSCSPISGHRSVSWYQQTPGQGLQFLFEYFSETQRNKGNFPGRFSGRQFSNSRSEMNVSTLELGDSALYLCASSTTGTTEAFFGQGTRLTVV.